Listed below are T cell receptor beta chains from one sample, sequenced in a study of T-cell reconstitution after alpha-beta-depleted transplantation in children. TCRdb itself ran the PCR reads through MiXCR, one entry per CDR3 protein. Of some 460,000 distinct CDR3 sequences listed, about 17% are singletons. The input for sequencing was PBMCs, mostly from graft donor cells, taken 360 days after TCRalphabeta/CD19-depleted stem cell transplant. The source is a boy under three years old who had a stem cell transplant for Wiskott-Aldrich syndrome, so the T cells may come from the graft donor. CDR3s include the opening cysteine and the closing phenylalanine or tryptophan. The D gene is left open where the match is weak. Only some rows state a clone size, as once, few, many or a class for expanded clones.

j_gene | abundance | v_gene | d_gene | CDR3nt | CDR3aa
TRBJ2-7 | medium-sized | TRBV28 | - | TGTGCCAGTCAAAACGGAGAGATGACCTCCTACGAGCAGTACTTC | CASQNGEMTSYEQYF
TRBJ2-1 | many | TRBV6-1 | - | TGTGCCACCTTTCTAGGGGTTATGAGGGAGAATGAGCAGTTCTTC | CATFLGVMRENEQFF
TRBJ1-4 | - | TRBV4-3 | - | TGCGCCAGCAGCCAAGGGGTTCTCCTTCTCGGAAGGGCCGGTGAAAAACTGTTTTTT | CASSQGVLLLGRAGEKLFF
TRBJ2-1 | few | TRBV21-1 | - | TGTGCCAGCAGCAAAGGAGGGCCTAATGAGCAGTTCTTC | CASSKGGPNEQFF
TRBJ1-1 | - | TRBV11-2 | - | TGTGCCAGTTTTGTATGGACTATGAACACTGAAGCTTTCTTT | CASFVWTMNTEAFF
TRBJ1-6 | - | TRBV29-1 | TRBD1 | TGCAGCGTTGAGCTGGGGACAGTCCGAAAGCTTTCACCCCTCCACTTT | CSVELGTVRKLSPLHF
TRBJ2-7 | - | TRBV12-3/TRBV12-4 | TRBD2 | TGTGCCAGCAGTCCCCGGGAGGGACTCACCAGCGAGCAGTACTTC | CASSPREGLTSEQYF
TRBJ2-3 | - | TRBV6-4 | TRBD2 | TGTGCCAGCAAGAGGACTAGCGGGGGGGCCAGTGATACGCAGTATTTT | CASKRTSGGASDTQYF
TRBJ2-7 | - | TRBV6-2/TRBV6-3 | TRBD1 | TGTGCCAGCAGCTTTTGGGACAGGGGAGGCGAGCAGTACTTC | CASSFWDRGGEQYF
TRBJ2-2 | - | TRBV20-1 | TRBD2 | TGCAGTGCTAGACGGTTTCTAGCGGGGAACACCGGGGAGCTGTTTTTT | CSARRFLAGNTGELFF
TRBJ2-5 | many | TRBV20-1 | - | TGCAGTGCTACGCTCAACCCTATGAGGCACCGAGAGACCCAGTACTTC | CSATLNPMRHRETQYF
TRBJ1-1 | - | TRBV12-3/TRBV12-4 | - | TGTGCCAGCAGTTTCGCCCAGAACACTGAAGCTTTCTTT | CASSFAQNTEAFF
TRBJ2-1 | - | TRBV30 | - | TGTGCCTGGAGTTATAACAATGAGCAGTTCTTC | CAWSYNNEQFF
TRBJ1-1 | few | TRBV4-1 | - | TGCGCCAGCTCCCGATTGGCCCAAGGGGTCGCCGGTAGTCCCGCTTTCTTT | CASSRLAQGVAGSPAFF
TRBJ2-1 | - | TRBV29-1 | TRBD2 | TGCAGCGTTGTAGGGACTAGATTTTCCTACAATGAGCAGTTCTTC | CSVVGTRFSYNEQFF
TRBJ2-1 | - | TRBV11-2 | TRBD2 | TGTGCCAGCAGCTTAGGCTTTGGGGCGGGAGGGCTCAATGAGCAGTTCTTC | CASSLGFGAGGLNEQFF
TRBJ2-7 | - | TRBV30 | - | TGTGCCTGGAGTAGGGGAAACGAGCAGTACTTC | CAWSRGNEQYF
TRBJ2-4 | many | TRBV6-2/TRBV6-3 | TRBD1 | TGTGCCAGCAGTTTAAGACAGGGGAACATTCAGTACTTC | CASSLRQGNIQYF
TRBJ2-3 | few | TRBV5-1 | - | TGCGCCAGCAGCTTGGGGGCGAAATCAGATACGCAGTATTTT | CASSLGAKSDTQYF
TRBJ2-7 | many | TRBV5-1 | - | TGCGCCAGCAGCTCTTTTAGCGGAGGGGATTCCTACGAGCAGTACTTC | CASSSFSGGDSYEQYF
TRBJ2-7 | - | TRBV6-4 | TRBD1 | TGTGCCAGCAGAGAGACCACAGGGGTGGGATCCTACGAGCAGTACTTC | CASRETTGVGSYEQYF
TRBJ2-7 | many | TRBV4-3 | TRBD2 | TGCGCCAGCAGCCAAGGGCCTAGCGGATACTACGAGCAGTACTTC | CASSQGPSGYYEQYF
TRBJ1-4 | many | TRBV29-1 | - | TGCAGCGTTGGGGGTGAAAAACTGTTTTTT | CSVGGEKLFF
TRBJ2-3 | few | TRBV7-2 | - | TGTGCCAGCAGCTTAGTGCTCAGCACAGATACGCAGTATTTT | CASSLVLSTDTQYF
TRBJ2-5 | - | TRBV7-9 | TRBD2 | TGTGCCAGCAGCTCCGGGACTAGCGGGAGAGGAGAGACCCAGTACTTC | CASSSGTSGRGETQYF
TRBJ1-1 | many | TRBV7-9 | - | TGTGCCAGCAGCTCCGGGCCATACACTGAAGCTTTCTTT | CASSSGPYTEAFF
TRBJ2-2 | many | TRBV11-2 | - | TGTGCCAGCAGCTTAGGTAGCACCGGGGAGCTGTTTTTT | CASSLGSTGELFF
TRBJ2-4 | few | TRBV29-1 | TRBD1 | TGCAGCGTTGAAGATCTGGGGGCCCGACAGGGGGTGAGGGACATTCAGTACTTC | CSVEDLGARQGVRDIQYF
TRBJ2-2 | few | TRBV10-3 | - | TGTGCCATCAGTTCAAAGAACACCGGGGAGCTGTTTTTT | CAISSKNTGELFF
TRBJ1-4 | - | TRBV6-5 | - | TGTGCCAGCAGTTACGGCTATCGGGCCGTTCTCCGTGGGGAAAAACTGTTTTTT | CASSYGYRAVLRGEKLFF
TRBJ2-1 | - | TRBV27 | TRBD2 | TGTGCCAGCAGTTTATTTAGGCTAGCGGGAGGTGAGCAGTTCTTC | CASSLFRLAGGEQFF
TRBJ2-7 | few | TRBV12-3/TRBV12-4 | TRBD1 | TGTGCCAGCAGTTTCGACAGGGGGCGCGGAGACGAGCAGTACTTC | CASSFDRGRGDEQYF
TRBJ2-1 | - | TRBV4-1 | - | TGCGCCAGCAGCCGGATCAACAATGAGCAGTTCTTC | CASSRINNEQFF
TRBJ2-1 | many | TRBV29-1 | - | TGCAGCGGGATAGCGGATAGCTACAATGAGCAGTTCTTC | CSGIADSYNEQFF
TRBJ1-5 | - | TRBV30 | TRBD1 | TGTGCCTGGAGTGGGCCTAGGACAGGCGGGAGCAATCAGCCCCAGCATTTT | CAWSGPRTGGSNQPQHF
TRBJ2-7 | many | TRBV12-3/TRBV12-4 | TRBD1 | TGTGCCAGCAGTTTGGGACAGAGCTCCTACGAGCAGTACTTC | CASSLGQSSYEQYF
TRBJ1-2 | - | TRBV5-1 | - | TGCGCCAGCAGCTCTGCAGGGGTGACCTATGGCTACACCTTC | CASSSAGVTYGYTF
TRBJ2-7 | - | TRBV7-2 | TRBD2 | TGTGCCAGCAGCTTCTTCAGGGGACTAGCGGGAGACCACGAGCAGTACTTC | CASSFFRGLAGDHEQYF
TRBJ2-2 | - | TRBV20-1 | - | TGCAGTGCTAGGGTCGACCCTACCGGGGAGCTGTTTTTT | CSARVDPTGELFF